The rows below give T cell receptor beta chains drawn from one sample of a study of neurological immune-mediated disorders. Each CDR3 protein gets one entry after TCRdb re-called the 5' RACE reads with MiXCR. Of about 82,000 distinct CDR3 sequences detected, 2.6% appear once; the ten largest clones hold around 1.1%. The sequenced sample consisted of PBMCs. The receptors here all came from a woman in her thirties with multiple sclerosis. Both conserved end residues are part of each CDR3. A D gene is named only where the DNA matches it firmly. Clone size, where shown, is once, few, many, or a class for clones that have expanded.

TRBV20-1,TRBJ1-5,13,.,many,TGCAGTGCTATGGACAGCCTGAATCAGCCCCAGCATTTT,CSAMDSLNQPQHF
TRBV27,TRBJ2-1,13,TRBD2,many,TGTGCCAGCCGGACTAGACGGCCCGATGAGCAGTTCTTC,CASRTRRPDEQFF
TRBV7-9,TRBJ2-1,16,.,many,TGTGCCAGCAGCTTTGTACCGGGACTCTCCTACAATGAGCAGTTCTTC,CASSFVPGLSYNEQFF
TRBV10-2,TRBJ1-5,13,.,many,TGCGCCAGCAGTGAGACCACCGGCCAGCCCCAGCATTTT,CASSETTGQPQHF
TRBV20-1,TRBJ2-7,19,TRBD2,many,TGCAGTGCTAGACCTCCCGGGACTATCTCCAAGAGGGGCTCCTACGAGCAGTACTTC,CSARPPGTISKRGSYEQYF
TRBV11-2,TRBJ2-3,15,.,many,TGTGCCAGCAGCTTCCTAGATGAGAGAGGCGATACGCAGTATTTT,CASSFLDERGDTQYF
TRBV7-6,TRBJ2-3,15,TRBD2,many,TGTGCCAGCAGCTTAGCTAGGGGACTAGCGGTTACGCAGTATTTT,CASSLARGLAVTQYF
TRBV20-1,TRBJ2-1,11,.,many,TGCAGTGCTAGTCTTCCGTACGGTCAGTTCTTC,CSASLPYGQFF
TRBV5-1,TRBJ2-1,15,.,many,TGCGCCAGCAGTCGGGATCCTAGCTCCTACAATGAGCAGTTCTTC,CASSRDPSSYNEQFF
TRBV20-1,TRBJ2-7,18,TRBD2,many,TGCAGTGTAAACCTCCCAACTAGCGGGCTCCGATTCTCCTACGAGCAGTACTTC,CSVNLPTSGLRFSYEQYF
TRBV6-5,TRBJ1-1,15,.,many,TGTGCCAGCAGTTACTCAGGACCGGTAGACACTGAAGCTTTCTTT,CASSYSGPVDTEAFF
TRBV2,TRBJ2-3,15,.,many,TGTGCCAGCAGTCCCGGCTGGGACCGCACAGATACGCAGTATTTT,CASSPGWDRTDTQYF
TRBV3-1,TRBJ2-1,17,TRBD2,many,TGTGCCAGCAGCCCTCCGAGCGGGACTAGCTCCTACAATGAGCAGTTCTTC,CASSPPSGTSSYNEQFF
TRBV29-1,TRBJ2-5,13,.,many,TGCAGCGTTGGTACCCAGAGACAAGAGACCCAGTACTTC,CSVGTQRQETQYF
TRBV5-1,TRBJ2-1,13,.,many,TGCGCCAGCAGCTTGGTTGGGAGAGAGGAGCAGTTCTTC,CASSLVGREEQFF
TRBV20-1,TRBJ1-2,15,TRBD1,many,TGCAGTGCTAGAAATCAGGGGACAGGGGACTATGGCTACACCTTC,CSARNQGTGDYGYTF
TRBV13,TRBJ2-1,12,.,few,TGTGCCAGCAGGGGGACTTACAATGAGCAGTTCTTC,CASRGTYNEQFF
TRBV29-1,TRBJ2-1,14,TRBD2,many,TGCAGCGGGATACTAGCGTGGGGGTTCAATGAGCAGTTCTTC,CSGILAWGFNEQFF
TRBV18,TRBJ1-1,15,.,many,TGTGCCAGCTCACTCTCGACAGGTATGAACACTGAAGCTTTCTTT,CASSLSTGMNTEAFF
TRBV5-1,TRBJ1-1,17,.,.,TGCGCCAGCAGCTTAGTACCCCACGACAGACAGAACACTGAAGCTTTCTTT,CASSLVPHDRQNTEAFF
TRBV18,TRBJ1-1,12,.,.,TGTGCCAGCTCACCCAAGAACACTGAAGCTTTCTTT,CASSPKNTEAFF
TRBV2,TRBJ2-5,14,TRBD2,many,TGTGCCAGCATGGCGGCGGCTAGCGGAGGGACCCAGTACTTC,CASMAAASGGTQYF
TRBV5-6,TRBJ2-7,15,.,many,TGTGCCAGCAGCTTGGTCCCAGGGGGGCCCTACGAGCAGTACTTC,CASSLVPGGPYEQYF
TRBV20-1,TRBJ2-1,15,.,many,TGCAGTGCTAGCTTAGGGGCTAGAATAAGGAATGAGCAGTTCTTC,CSASLGARIRNEQFF
TRBV4-1,TRBJ2-7,15,.,many,TGCGCCAGCAGCCAAGGGTATGGAGTAGGGCACGAGCAGTACTTC,CASSQGYGVGHEQYF
TRBV7-3,TRBJ1-1,14,.,many,TGTGCCAGCAGTCCGTCAGGGACGGGAACTGAAGCTTTCTTT,CASSPSGTGTEAFF
TRBV4-1,TRBJ2-1,13,.,many,TGCGCCAGCAGCCAAGATCCCCTAAATGAGCAGTTCTTC,CASSQDPLNEQFF
TRBV7-9,TRBJ1-1,14,TRBD1,many,TGTGCCAGCAGCCCAGAGACAGGGGCCACTGAAGCTTTCTTT,CASSPETGATEAFF
TRBV10-3,TRBJ2-1,16,.,many,TGTGCCATCAGTGATCGGGCCAGCGGCCTGGACAATGAGCAGTTCTTC,CAISDRASGLDNEQFF
TRBV7-2,TRBJ2-7,15,TRBD2,many,TGTGCCAGCAGCCCCCAGACTAGCTCCGCCTACGAGCAGTACTTC,CASSPQTSSAYEQYF
TRBV5-1,TRBJ2-2,14,.,many,TGCGCCAGCAGCTCGGGACTTTCCACCGGGGAGCTGTTTTTT,CASSSGLSTGELFF
TRBV11-2,TRBJ2-7,12,.,many,TGTGCCAGCAGCTTAGAAGTCGGCGAGCAGTACTTC,CASSLEVGEQYF
TRBV6-5,TRBJ2-1,15,TRBD2,many,TGTGCCAGCAGTCAGACTAGCGGACAGGTAGATGAGCAGTTCTTC,CASSQTSGQVDEQFF
TRBV25-1,TRBJ2-3,15,.,many,TGTGCCAGCAGTGACCCCCTGGGCTATCTGGATACGCAGTATTTT,CASSDPLGYLDTQYF
TRBV12-3/TRBV12-4,TRBJ1-6,13,.,many,TGTGCCAGCAGTTTCAACAGCGGCTCACCCCTCCACTTT,CASSFNSGSPLHF
TRBV6-2/TRBV6-3,TRBJ1-2,13,.,many,TGTGCCAGCAGTCTACAGGGCTACTATGGCTACACCTTC,CASSLQGYYGYTF
TRBV7-2,TRBJ2-3,13,.,many,TGTGCCAGCAGCTTAAAGGGGGGAGATACGCAGTATTTT,CASSLKGGDTQYF
TRBV12-3/TRBV12-4,TRBJ1-4,16,.,many,TGTGCCAGCGGTTTAGGGACCCGGACGGCCAATGAAAAACTGTTTTTT,CASGLGTRTANEKLFF
TRBV9,TRBJ2-5,15,TRBD1,many,TGTGCCAGCAGCGTAGCGGGGACAGAGCAAGAGACCCAGTACTTC,CASSVAGTEQETQYF
TRBV20-1,TRBJ2-5,15,.,many,TGCAGTGCTAGGGTTTGGTCCGGGGCTAAAGAGACCCAGTACTTC,CSARVWSGAKETQYF